What follows are 9 T cell receptor beta chains derived from one specimen sequenced in a study of blood T cell repertoires in COVID-19. TCRdb's copy holds only in-frame clones and misses some; the assay was immunoSEQ multiplex PCR. The data hold about 300,000 clones, with 75% to 90% observed a single time. The sample consisted of PBMCs or T cells enriched from blood (not recorded which). These receptors originate from a young man who had recovered from COVID-19.

The chain combines TRBV5-8 with TRBJ1-3, with no clear D. In germline, CDR1 is SGHTS, CDR2 YDEGEE. The CDR3 runs to 13 residues. V shed 3 bases and J shed 1 base, with 5 bases lying between them. CDR3 protein: CASSSVSGNTIYF. The CDR3 DNA sequence: TGTGCCAGCAGCTCGGTATCTGGAAACACCATATATTTT.

The chain's CDR3 is CASSLIRGHDEQFF. Written as DNA, the CDR3 is TGTGCCAGCAGTTTAATAAGGGGGCACGATGAGCAGTTCTTC. The chain employs TRBV27 and TRBJ2-1; 7 bases agree with TRBD1. V dropped 2 bases and J dropped 8; count of bases not matched to a gene: 6. Germline-derived CDR1 and CDR2 are MNHEY and SMNVEV (reference sequence). The CDR3 spans 14 residues.

The chain joins TRBV4-2 to TRBJ2-2; 8 bases match TRBD1. The CDR3 spans 15 residues. With 4 bases clipped from V and 6 bases from J, the junction kept 7 bases outside the gene matches. Germline V CDR1 and CDR2: LGHNA, YNFKEQ. The CDR3 nucleotides read TGTGCCAGCAGCCCTATGGACAGGGATGCCGGGGAGCTGTTTTTT. The encoded protein is CASSPMDRDAGELFF.

The chain is built from TRBV4-2 and TRBJ1-1; 8 bases are a match to TRBD1. Germline lookup yields CDR1 LGHNA and CDR2 YNFKEQ. V lost 3 bases, J lost 7 bases, and 10 bases stayed unmatched. This CDR3 comprises 15 residues. The CDR3 reads CASSQERQGLGEAFF. The CDR3 DNA sequence: TGTGCCAGCAGCCAGGAACGACAGGGGTTGGGTGAAGCTTTCTTT.

This rearrangement joins TRBV6-5 to TRBJ2-2, with 9 bases that match TRBD1. This CDR3 is built from 15 residues. The J segment lost 5 bases and the V segment lost 5 bases, leaving 6 bases of the junction unmatched. Germline V gene data show CDR1 as MNHEY and CDR2 as SVGAGI. The chain's CDR3 is CASSPQTGGTGELFF. The CDR3 bases are TGTGCCAGCAGTCCGCAGACAGGGGGTACCGGGGAGCTGTTTTTT.

The V and J genes are TRBV11-3 and TRBJ2-2; 15 bases are shared with TRBD2. Germline CDR1 is SGHNT and CDR2 is YENEEA. The CDR3 sequence is 17 residues long. The V segment lost 5 bases and the J segment 3 bases; nucleotides outside the gene matches: 4. CDR3: CASSVGLAGGYTGELFF. CDR3 coding DNA: TGTGCCAGCAGCGTGGGACTAGCGGGGGGTTACACCGGGGAGCTGTTTTTT.

The rearrangement joins TRBV29-1 to TRBJ2-7; D might be TRBD1 (5 bases). CDR1 and CDR2 from the germline V gene are SQVTM and ANQGSEA. V was pared by 3 bases and J by 2 bases, with 17 bases between. The CDR3 contains 15 residues. The CDR3 protein is CSVEVVSGATYEQYF. The CDR3 DNA reads as TGCAGCGTTGAGGTGGTGAGTGGGGCGACCTACGAGCAGTACTTC.

The genes are TRBV27 and TRBJ2-3; perhaps TRBD2 as D (6 bases). With 6 bases removed from V and 0 bases from J, the gap between germline ends came to 16 bases. This CDR3 region has 16 residues. Germline V gene lookup returns CDR1 MNHEY and CDR2 SMNVEV (reference sequence). The CDR3 DNA sequence: TGTGCCAGCAGGACCTTCGGGGGACCTAGCACAGATACGCAGTATTTT. Translation: CASRTFGGPSTDTQYF.

The rearrangement links TRBV2 to TRBJ1-6, with TRBD1 matching over 10 bases. CDR1 is SNHLY, CDR2 FYNNEI, per germline. The CDR3 runs to 15 residues. The ends lost 6 bases at V and 9 bases at J; junction bases unmatched: 8. CDR3 coding DNA: TGTGCCAGCAGATACGGGAGACAGGGGGCTTCACCCCTCCACTTT. The encoded protein is CASRYGRQGASPLHF.